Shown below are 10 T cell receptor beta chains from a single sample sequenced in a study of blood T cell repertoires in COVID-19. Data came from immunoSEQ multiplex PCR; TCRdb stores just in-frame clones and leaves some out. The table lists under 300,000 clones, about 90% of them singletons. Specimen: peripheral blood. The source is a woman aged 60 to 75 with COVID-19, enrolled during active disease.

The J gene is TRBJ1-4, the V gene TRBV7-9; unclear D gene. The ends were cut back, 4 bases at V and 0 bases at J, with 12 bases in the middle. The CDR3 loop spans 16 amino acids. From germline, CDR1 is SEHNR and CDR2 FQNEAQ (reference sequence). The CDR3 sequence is CASSSLDGATNEKLFF. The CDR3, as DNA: TGTGCCAGCAGCTCCCTCGACGGGGCAACTAATGAAAAACTGTTTTTT.

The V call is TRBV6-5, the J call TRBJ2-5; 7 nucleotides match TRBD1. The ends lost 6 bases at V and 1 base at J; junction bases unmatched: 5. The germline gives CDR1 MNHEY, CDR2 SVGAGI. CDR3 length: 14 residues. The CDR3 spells CASRRQGSQETQYF. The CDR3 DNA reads TGTGCCAGCAGGCGACAGGGTTCCCAAGAGACCCAGTACTTC.

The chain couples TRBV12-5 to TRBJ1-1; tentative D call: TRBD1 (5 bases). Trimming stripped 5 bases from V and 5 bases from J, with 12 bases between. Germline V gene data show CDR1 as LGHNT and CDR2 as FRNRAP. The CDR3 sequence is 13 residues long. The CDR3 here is CASGQSGLTEAFF. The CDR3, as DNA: TGTGCTAGTGGTCAATCAGGGTTGACTGAAGCTTTCTTT.

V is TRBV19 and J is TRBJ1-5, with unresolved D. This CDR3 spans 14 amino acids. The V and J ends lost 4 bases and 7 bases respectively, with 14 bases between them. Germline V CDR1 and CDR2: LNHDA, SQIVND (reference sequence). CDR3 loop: CASSTLEGSQPQHF. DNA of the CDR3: TGTGCCAGTAGTACTTTGGAAGGGAGCCAGCCCCAGCATTTT.

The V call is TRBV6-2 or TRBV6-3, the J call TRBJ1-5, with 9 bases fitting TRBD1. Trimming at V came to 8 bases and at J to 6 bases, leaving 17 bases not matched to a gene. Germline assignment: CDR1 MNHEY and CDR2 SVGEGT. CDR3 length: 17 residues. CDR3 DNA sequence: TGTGCCAGCGGCCAACTCGTCACAGGGGGCCAGGGTCAGCCCCAGCATTTT. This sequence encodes CASGQLVTGGQGQPQHF.

The CDR3 region is CASSSDSFEKLFF. The CDR3 DNA sequence: TGTGCCAGCAGTTCGGACAGCTTTGAAAAACTGTTTTTT. The chain employs TRBV12-3 or TRBV12-4 and TRBJ1-4, with a weak D call TRBD1 (6 bases). V lost 4 bases, J lost 7 bases, and 10 bases lay in between. CDR3 length: 13 amino acids.

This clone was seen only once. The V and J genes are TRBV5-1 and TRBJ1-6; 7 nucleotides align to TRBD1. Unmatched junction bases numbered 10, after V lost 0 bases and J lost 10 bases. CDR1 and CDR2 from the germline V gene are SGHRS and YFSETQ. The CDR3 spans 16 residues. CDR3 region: CASSLGMAGGNSPLHF. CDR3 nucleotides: TGCGCCAGCAGCTTGGGAATGGCAGGGGGAAACTCACCCCTCCACTTT.

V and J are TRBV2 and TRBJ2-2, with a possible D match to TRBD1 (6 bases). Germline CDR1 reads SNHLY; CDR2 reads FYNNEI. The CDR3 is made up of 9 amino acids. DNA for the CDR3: TGTGTCACGGGGCAGGGGATGTTTTTT. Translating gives CVTGQGMFF.

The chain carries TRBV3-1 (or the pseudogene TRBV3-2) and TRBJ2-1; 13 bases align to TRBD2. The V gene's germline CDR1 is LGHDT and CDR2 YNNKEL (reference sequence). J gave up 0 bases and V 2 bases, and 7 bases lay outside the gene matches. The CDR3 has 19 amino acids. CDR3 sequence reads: CASSQRGLAGADSYNEQFF. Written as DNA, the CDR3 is TGTGCCAGCAGCCAACGAGGACTAGCGGGGGCGGACTCCTACAATGAGCAGTTCTTC.

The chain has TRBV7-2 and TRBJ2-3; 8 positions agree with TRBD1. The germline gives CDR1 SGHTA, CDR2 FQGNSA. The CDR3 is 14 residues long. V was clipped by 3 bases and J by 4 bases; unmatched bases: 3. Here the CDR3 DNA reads TGTGCCAGCAGCTTCGGCAGGGGGCCAGATACGCAGTATTTT. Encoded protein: CASSFGRGPDTQYF.